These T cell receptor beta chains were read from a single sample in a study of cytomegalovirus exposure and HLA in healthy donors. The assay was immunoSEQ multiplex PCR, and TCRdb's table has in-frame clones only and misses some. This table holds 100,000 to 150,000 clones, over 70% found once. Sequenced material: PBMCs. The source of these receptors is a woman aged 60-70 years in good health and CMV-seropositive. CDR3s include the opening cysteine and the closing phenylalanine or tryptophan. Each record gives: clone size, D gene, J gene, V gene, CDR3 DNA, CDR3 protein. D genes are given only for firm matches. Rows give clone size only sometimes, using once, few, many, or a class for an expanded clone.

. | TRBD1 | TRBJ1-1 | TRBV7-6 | TGTGCCAGCAGCCTGGACAGGGGTCGGAACACTGAAGCTTTCTTT | CASSLDRGRNTEAFF
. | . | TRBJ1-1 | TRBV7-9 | TGTGCCAGCAGCCTAGCGGACAGCATTGGGGAAGCTTTCTTT | CASSLADSIGEAFF
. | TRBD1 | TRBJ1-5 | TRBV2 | TGTGCCAGCAGTGAAGCTATGGGACAGGGGTTCGATCAGCCCCAGCATTTT | CASSEAMGQGFDQPQHF
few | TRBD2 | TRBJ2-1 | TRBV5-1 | TGCGCCAGCAGATTCAGCGGGGGGACCTTAAATGAGCAGTTCTTC | CASRFSGGTLNEQFF
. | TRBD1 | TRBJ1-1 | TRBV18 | TGTGCCAGCTCACCAGCGACAGGGAATACTGAAGCTTTCTTT | CASSPATGNTEAFF
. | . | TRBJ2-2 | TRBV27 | TGTGCCAGCAATTCCCCGGGGACCGGGGAGCTGTTTTTT | CASNSPGTGELFF
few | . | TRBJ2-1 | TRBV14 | TGTGCCAGCAGCCAGACCGCCGGGACAGAGCAGTTCTTC | CASSQTAGTEQFF
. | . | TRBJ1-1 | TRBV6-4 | TGTGCCAGCAGCGAGGCCCAGGACACTGAAGCTCTCTTT | CASSEAQDTEALF
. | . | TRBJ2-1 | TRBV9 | TGTGCCAGCAGCGTAGGCAGGGTGTCCTACAATGAGCAGTTCTTC | CASSVGRVSYNEQFF
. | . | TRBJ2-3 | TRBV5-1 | TGCGCCAGCAGCTACCTCAGCGTAAGCACAGATACGCAGTATTTT | CASSYLSVSTDTQYF
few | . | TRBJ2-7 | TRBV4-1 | TGCGCCAGCAGCCAAGATCAGGGGACCTACGAGCAGTACTTC | CASSQDQGTYEQYF
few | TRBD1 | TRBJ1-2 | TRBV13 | TGTGCCAGCAGCTTTACAGGGGATTATCGCTATGGCTACACCTTC | CASSFTGDYRYGYTF
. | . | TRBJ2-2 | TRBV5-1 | TGCGCCAGCAGCTTGGTTCAGGGTAGGACCGGGGAGCTGTTTTTT | CASSLVQGRTGELFF
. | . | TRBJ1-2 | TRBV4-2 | TGTGCCAGTGGACTCGAGAATTATGGGGGCTACACCTTC | CASGLENYGGYTF
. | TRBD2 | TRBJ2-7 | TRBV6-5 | TGTGCCAGCAGTTACTCGGGAGGGGTCGGCTACGAGCAGTACTTC | CASSYSGGVGYEQYF
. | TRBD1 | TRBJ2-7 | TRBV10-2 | TGCGCCAGCAGTCATAGGACAGGTCCACCGGGCGAGCAGTACTTC | CASSHRTGPPGEQYF
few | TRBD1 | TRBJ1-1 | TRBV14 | TGTGCCAGCAGCCCCCGAATAGACAGGGGAGCTTTCTTT | CASSPRIDRGAFF
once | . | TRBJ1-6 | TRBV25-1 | TGTGCCAGCAGTCGGAGGGAATTGGATTCACCCCTCCACTTT | CASSRRELDSPLHF